This T cell receptor (beta chain) was sequenced in a study of cytomegalovirus exposure and HLA in healthy donors (TCRdb year 2017). A note on the overall study: An earlier analysis of roughly 500 of the donors reported roughly 270 Gb of sequence data and roughly 100 million unique TCR beta sequences from 150 million to 200 million T cells. On average, 235,054 unique TCR beta nucleotide sequences were sequenced per donor among a few hundred genotyped donors of the cohort, with roughly 20% of those sequences being non-productive. In addition to the first cohort of around 670 subjects, a separate validation cohort of 120 different subjects was used. High-throughput TCR immunosequencing, statistical association of individual TCRs with disease status, and machine learning were combined to predict cytomegalovirus infection status. The T cell repertoires of several hundred subjects were profiled by immunosequencing and related to cytomegalovirus serostatus. The number of typed donors differed by locus: about 620-640 for A, B, C, DRB1 and DQB1; approximately 520 for DQA1; some 610 for DPA1; and some 450 for DPB1. The later analysis used no new phenotypic data to find candidate immune exposures, relying instead on TCR beta sequences and their occurrence across donors. All discovery cohort repertoires had been generated using a single sequencing platform. A later analysis re-analyzed previously published TCR beta repertoires from 550 to 700 donors and added high-resolution HLA genotyping to study TCR occurrence patterns. Alongside the repertoire data, information on donor age, sex, ethnicity and CMV serostatus was compiled. Roughly 320 gigabases of sequencing data and around 80 million unique TCR sequences made up an early release that covered about 640 HLA-typed donors. In an earlier analysis of around 540 of the donors, high-throughput TCR beta sequencing was used to judge whether each TCR beta V gene segment behaved as functional or pseudogenic. Of the 398 genotyped donors, about 80% fell in the genetic ancestry cluster associated with self-reported Caucasian donors. The study was designed to test whether signatures of past pathogen exposure could be identified by cataloging public T cell receptors. Both class I and class II loci were covered by HLA typing, at four-digit resolution. Because of strong linkage in the cohort, roughly 5 DR-DQ haplotypes were treated as single units for association and clustering. In a later genetic analysis, genome-wide SNP genotypes for about three fifths of the roughly 670 donors were used, and that subset was treated as a discovery cohort. Study-level results and caveats: Correlated functional status among segregating V segments might be attributable to linkage disequilibrium, but an unknown experimental factor could not be ruled out. Only TCR beta chains were sequenced in this cohort, and the absence of alpha or paired-chain data limited detectable features. When HLA alleles, especially DR and DQ, strongly co-occurred, attributing TCR associations to individual alleles was difficult. In both the original and validation cohorts, the classifier was reported to diagnose cytomegalovirus status with high specificity and sensitivity. Because HLA typing was unavailable for some donors at each locus, only the typed subset was used in association tests. For the cohort, immune exposure information was limited to CMV serostatus. Over 15 rarely observed V segments, including chromosome 9 orphons, were excluded from the earlier analysis of some 590 of the donors because counts were too low. V-gene and J-gene trimming of TCR beta chains was associated with a missense DCLRE1C variant in a later genetic analysis, and the association was replicated in an independent cohort. An earlier analysis of around 600 of the donors showed that most TCR beta V segments appeared in productive rearrangements either about 90% or about 30% of the time, which broadly matched IMGT annotations. In a later analysis, HLA-associated TCR beta chains were found to be more clonally expanded and to have lower generation probabilities than equally common non-associated chains. A total of about 150 TCR beta chains were listed by the study as associated with cytomegalovirus. Specific HLA alleles were associated with 16,951 TCR beta sequences at a false discovery rate of 0.05 in a later analysis. Sequencing depth was assumed to be roughly uniform across donors in the presence/absence analyses, though that assumption may not hold. According to a later analysis, TCR association rates differed among HLA loci, with DRB1 alleles showing the most associated TCRs and HLA-C alleles showing the fewest. Three of the identified cytomegalovirus-associated TCR beta chains were confirmed in vitro to be specific for cytomegalovirus antigens. A further reported finding was that TCR beta sequences accurately predicted the HLA-A and HLA-B alleles for most subjects in the first cohort. In a later analysis, several top co-occurrence clusters were reported to appear linked to parvovirus B19, influenza, CMV and Epstein-Barr virus. Across donors, most TCR sequences were observed very rarely, whereas some public TCRs were present in many individuals. It was suggested by the authors that the approach could potentially be generalized to other disease states and immunological phenotypes. The sequencing pipeline was judged likely to have produced a cluster of highly shared sequence variants as a technical artifact. Most CMV-associated TCR beta chains appeared to be HLA-restricted in a later analysis, and the HLA associations seemed to be driven largely by CMV exposure. The 87-base-pair reads could not distinguish some IMGT-functional V segments, including TRBV6-2 and TRBV6-3, so those segments were excluded. According to a later genetic analysis, donors in an Asian-associated ancestry cluster had fewer N-insertions in productive TCRs than the roughly 700-donor mean.

In total, roughly 670 healthy bone marrow donors made up the cohort. All cohort members were sampled while nominally healthy, although unrecorded immune exposures were likely present. The donor was CMV seronegative and belonged to the group of 380 or so seronegative cohort members. Every donor gave a peripheral blood sample, and the peripheral blood mononuclear cells from that sample were used for TCR beta sequencing. Genomic DNA was extracted from the blood cell samples with the Qiagen DNeasy Blood Extraction Kit. The protocol used for the library was the immunoSEQ multiplex PCR assay. For the multiplex PCR, a mixture combining 60 forward primers for TCR Vbeta segments and 13 reverse primers for TCR Jbeta segments was used. The CDR3 region of rearranged TCR beta genes was amplified from genomic DNA by a multiplex PCR assay. Amplified TCR beta libraries were sequenced as 87-base-pair reads on the Illumina HiSeq System. As for the original processing: In a later analysis, tens of millions of unique TCR beta chains were counted across the 650 to 750 repertoires, and about 10 million of these chains were shared by at least two donors. A nearest-neighbor algorithm error-corrected the raw reads and collapsed the reads into unique sequences, merging closely related sequences to remove PCR and sequencing errors. V, D and J gene segments were assigned by aligning CDR3 sequences to IMGT reference sequences. For a sequence to be retained, at least a six-nucleotide match to both a V gene segment and a J gene segment was required. A rearrangement counted as productive if the CDR3 had no stop codons and remained in frame with V and J, and every other rearrangement counted as non-productive. Following IMGT convention, CDR3 was defined as the stretch from the second conserved V-encoded cysteine up to the conserved J-encoded phenylalanine. The earlier analysis of approximately 500 of the donors excluded sequences that lacked an unambiguous match to a single V gene segment. In an earlier analysis of approximately 610 of the donors, V segments were called functional above 56.7% productive rearrangements and were called segregating when the between-donor standard deviation exceeded 5%. A statistical classification framework was developed to diagnose cytomegalovirus status using the catalog of TCR beta chain sequences. V and J gene assignment, in a later analysis, came from comparing TCR nucleotide sequences with IMGT/GENE-DB human TR gene sequences. Using the TCRdist pipeline, a later analysis assigned CDR3 sequences along with most-parsimonious VDJ recombination scenarios. In a later analysis, each TCR beta chain was defined by its CDR3 amino acid sequence together with its V-gene family, and reads without a unique V-gene family were excluded. To address suspected cross-contamination and a sequencing artifact, a later analysis removed roughly 640 highly shared, low-generation-probability nucleotide sequences. For each public chain, a later analysis derived a clonal expansion index from normalized ranks of inferred template counts within each repertoire. In a later analysis, generation probabilities were computed using a VDJ recombination model fitted to out-of-frame rearrangements, and the results were checked against IGoR. A later analysis scored TCR-TCR, TCR-HLA and TCR-CMV co-occurrence with hypergeometric tests, applying a repertoire-size bias correction to TCR pairs. False discovery rates were estimated in a later analysis by permuting HLA or CMV assignments 20 times. In a later analysis, co-occurring TCRs were grouped with DBSCAN, and TCRdist sequence similarity was added when clustering was performed within HLA-allele-positive subsets. Co-occurrence clustering excluded repertoires with fewer than 30,000 or more than 120,000 public chains, plus five with anomalous nucleotide sharing. TCRdb re-hosts the immuneACCESS table, in-frame sequences only. Its copies lack some clones; in the studies checked, an unresolved V gene accounts for under half of them, and the cause for the rest is not known. V, J and clone size were drawn from that table, and D and trimming were deduced from the DNA. The sample includes 150,000 to 200,000 clones, with about 82% observed a single time. Of the sample, about 2.5% is held by the ten largest clones.

Regarding this clone: There is no known antigen for this receptor. Qualities for individual bases were not recorded, and no much larger clone is one base off.

Trimming removed 0 bases from V and 7 bases from J, leaving 14 bases between the germline ends. Counted from cysteine to phenylalanine, this CDR3 has 14 amino acids. The entry retains the CDR3 DNA only, 42 bases that are in frame from base 1. The germline V gene encodes CDR1 SGHRS and CDR2 YFSETQ. This TCR was recovered from a woman aged 50 to 60 in good health and CMV-seronegative. The chain links TRBV5-1 with TRBJ2-7, and possibly TRBD2, on 6 matching bases. Sample: PBMCs. DNA sequence: TGCGCCAGCAGCTTGGGGGCGGGAACGAAAGAGCAGTACTTC. Translated, it reads CASSLGAGTKEQYF.